This TCR beta chain came from a study of cytomegalovirus exposure and HLA in healthy donors. V lost 6 bases to trimming and J lost 4 bases, with 19 bases between them. CDR1 is MNHEY, CDR2 SMNVEV, per germline (reference sequence). This CDR3 region has 16 residues. To note about this clone: Antigen unknown.

Whole-study findings and limits: Later work associated roughly 17,000 TCR beta sequences with HLA alleles at 0.05 false discovery rate. The likely origin of a cluster of highly shared sequence variants was a sequencing artifact. A later analysis found that most CMV-associated TCR beta chains appeared HLA-restricted. Later analysis revealed greater clonal expansion in HLA-associated TCR beta chains than in equally common others.

The PCR used 60 Vbeta and 13 Jbeta primers. TCRdb keeps only in-frame clones here, not all; method: immunoSEQ multiplex PCR. Of under 150,000 clones listed, around 84% are singletons. This chain connects TRBV27 to TRBJ1-5, with D tentatively TRBD1 (5 bases). The sample consisted of PBMCs. The clonotype comes from a man in his forties or fifties in good health and CMV-seronegative. In DNA form, the CDR3 reads TGTGCCAGCAGGCCCGGACAACTGGGCAATAATCAGCCCCAGCATTTT. It translates to CASRPGQLGNNQPQHF.